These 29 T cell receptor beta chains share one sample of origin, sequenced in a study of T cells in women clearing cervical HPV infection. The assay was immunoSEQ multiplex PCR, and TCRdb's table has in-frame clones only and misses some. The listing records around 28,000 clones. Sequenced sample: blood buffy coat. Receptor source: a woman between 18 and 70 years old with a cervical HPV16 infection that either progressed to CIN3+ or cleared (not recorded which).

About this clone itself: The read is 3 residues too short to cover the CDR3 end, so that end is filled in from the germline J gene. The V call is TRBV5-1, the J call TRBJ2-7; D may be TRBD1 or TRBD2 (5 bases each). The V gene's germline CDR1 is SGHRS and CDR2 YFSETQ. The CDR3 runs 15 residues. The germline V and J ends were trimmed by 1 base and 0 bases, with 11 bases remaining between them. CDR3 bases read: TGCGCCAGCAGCTTGCCGGCAGGGAGCTCCTACGAG. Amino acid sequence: CASSLPAGSSYE. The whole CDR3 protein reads CASSLPAGSSYEQYF. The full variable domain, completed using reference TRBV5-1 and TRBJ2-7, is KAGVTQTPRYLIKTRGQQVTLSCSPISGHRSVSWYQQTPGQGLQFLFEYFSETQRNKGNFPGRFSGRQFSNSRSEMNVSTLELGDSALYLCASSLPAGSSYEQYFGPGTRLTVT.

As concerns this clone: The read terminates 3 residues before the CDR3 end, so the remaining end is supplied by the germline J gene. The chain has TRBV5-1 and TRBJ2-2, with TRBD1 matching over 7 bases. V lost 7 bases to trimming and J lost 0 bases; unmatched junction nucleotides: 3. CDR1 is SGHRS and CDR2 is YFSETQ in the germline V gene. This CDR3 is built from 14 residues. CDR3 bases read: TGCGCCAGCTCCGGGACAGCGAACACCGGGGAG. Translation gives CASSGTANTGE. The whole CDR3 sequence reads CASSGTANTGELFF.

The CDR3 bases that were read are TGCGCCAGCAGGTACCAGGGACAGGGTTTGAACACTGAA. Translated: CASRYQGQGLNTE. The entire CDR3 reads CASRYQGQGLNTEAFF. V and J are TRBV5-1 and TRBJ1-1, with 9 bases that match TRBD1. The read ends 3 residues shy of where the CDR3 ends; the end is completed using the germline J gene. This CDR3 comprises 16 residues. Per the germline V gene, CDR1 is SGHRS and CDR2 is YFSETQ. V was clipped by 5 bases and J by 0 bases; unmatched bases: 8. Based on the CDR3 plus reference TRBV5-1 and TRBJ1-1, the full variable domain is KAGVTQTPRYLIKTRGQQVTLSCSPISGHRSVSWYQQTPGQGLQFLFEYFSETQRNKGNFPGRFSGRQFSNSRSEMNVSTLELGDSALYLCASRYQGQGLNTEAFFGQGTRLTVV.

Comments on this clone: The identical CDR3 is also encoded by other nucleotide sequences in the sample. The CDR3 bases that were read are TGTGCCAGCAGCCGCGGGACTATCGGGGAGACG. This codes for CASSRGTIGET. The full CDR3 protein is CASSRGTIGETQYF. The J gene is TRBJ2-3, the V gene TRBV5-6; 7 nucleotides agree with TRBD2. With the read ending 3 residues before the CDR3 end, the germline J gene is used to fill in that end. This CDR3 spans 14 amino acids. The germline V gene encodes CDR1 SGHDT and CDR2 YYEEEE.

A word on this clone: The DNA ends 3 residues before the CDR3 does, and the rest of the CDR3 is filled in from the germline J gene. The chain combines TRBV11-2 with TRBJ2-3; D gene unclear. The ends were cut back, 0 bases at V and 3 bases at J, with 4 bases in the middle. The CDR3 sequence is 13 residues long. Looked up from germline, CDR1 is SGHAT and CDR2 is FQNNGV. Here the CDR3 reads CASSLDLTDTQYF. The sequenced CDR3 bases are TGTGCCAGCAGCTTAGATCTTACAGATACG.

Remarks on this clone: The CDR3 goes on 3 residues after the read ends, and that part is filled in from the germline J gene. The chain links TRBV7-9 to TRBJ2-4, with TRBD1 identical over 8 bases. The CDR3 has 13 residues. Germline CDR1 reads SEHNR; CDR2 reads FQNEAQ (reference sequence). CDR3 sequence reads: CASSARQGKGQYF. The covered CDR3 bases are TGTGCCAGCAGCGCACGACAGGGGAAAGGT.

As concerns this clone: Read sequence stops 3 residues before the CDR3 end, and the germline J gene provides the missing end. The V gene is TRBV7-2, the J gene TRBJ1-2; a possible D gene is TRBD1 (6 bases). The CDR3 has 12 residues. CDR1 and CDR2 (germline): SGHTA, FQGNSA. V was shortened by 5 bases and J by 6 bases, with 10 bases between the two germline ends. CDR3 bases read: TGTGCCAGCAGCCATCCAGGGGATGGC. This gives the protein CASSHPGDG. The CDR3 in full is CASSHPGDGYTF.

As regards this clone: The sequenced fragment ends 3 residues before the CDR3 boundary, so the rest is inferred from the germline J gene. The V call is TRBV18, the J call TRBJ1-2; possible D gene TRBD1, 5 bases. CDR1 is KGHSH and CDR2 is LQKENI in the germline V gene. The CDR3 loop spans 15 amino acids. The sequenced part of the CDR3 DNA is TGTGCCAGCTCACCAAGGGGAGACAGCCCCGAGGGC. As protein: CASSPRGDSPEG. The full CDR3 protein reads CASSPRGDSPEGYTF.

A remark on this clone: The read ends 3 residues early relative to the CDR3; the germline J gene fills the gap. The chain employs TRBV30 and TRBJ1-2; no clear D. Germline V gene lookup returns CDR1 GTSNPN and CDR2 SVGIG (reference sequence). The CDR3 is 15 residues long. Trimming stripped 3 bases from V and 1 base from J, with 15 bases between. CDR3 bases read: TGTGCCTGGAGCGGGTCGGGGATCCATAACTATGGC. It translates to CAWSGSGIHNYG. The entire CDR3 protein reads CAWSGSGIHNYGYTF.

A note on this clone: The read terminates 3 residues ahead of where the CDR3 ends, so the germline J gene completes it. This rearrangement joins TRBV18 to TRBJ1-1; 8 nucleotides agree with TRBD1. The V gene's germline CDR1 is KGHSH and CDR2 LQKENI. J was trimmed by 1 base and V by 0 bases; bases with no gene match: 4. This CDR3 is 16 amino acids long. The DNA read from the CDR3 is TGTGCCAGCTCACCACCAGGGGACAGGAGGAACACTGAA. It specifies CASSPPGDRRNTE. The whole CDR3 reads CASSPPGDRRNTEAFF.

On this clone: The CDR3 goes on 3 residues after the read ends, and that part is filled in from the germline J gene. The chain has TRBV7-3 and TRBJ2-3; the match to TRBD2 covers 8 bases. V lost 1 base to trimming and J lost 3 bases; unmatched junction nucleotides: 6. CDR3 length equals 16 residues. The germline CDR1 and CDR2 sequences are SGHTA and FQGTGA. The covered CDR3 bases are TGTGCCAGCAGCTTAAACCCGGGGGGGCCGACAGATACG. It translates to CASSLNPGGPTDT. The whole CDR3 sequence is CASSLNPGGPTDTQYF.

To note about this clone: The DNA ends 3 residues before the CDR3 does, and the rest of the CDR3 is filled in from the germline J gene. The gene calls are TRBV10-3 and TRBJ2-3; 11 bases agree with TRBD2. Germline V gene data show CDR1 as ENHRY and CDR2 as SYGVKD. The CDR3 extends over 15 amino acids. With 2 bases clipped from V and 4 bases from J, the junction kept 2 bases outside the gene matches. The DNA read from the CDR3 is TGTGCCATCAGTGAGCAACTAGCGGGAGCAGATACG. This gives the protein CAISEQLAGADT. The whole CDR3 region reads CAISEQLAGADTQYF.

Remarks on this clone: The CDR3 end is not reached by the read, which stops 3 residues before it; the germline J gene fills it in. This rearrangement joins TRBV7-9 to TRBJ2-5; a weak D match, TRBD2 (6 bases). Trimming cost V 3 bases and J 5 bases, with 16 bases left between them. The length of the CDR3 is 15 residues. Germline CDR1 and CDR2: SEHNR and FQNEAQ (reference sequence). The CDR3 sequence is CASSFDGAGRETQYF. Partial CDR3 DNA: TGTGCCAGCAGCTTTGATGGGGCGGGGAGGGAGACC.

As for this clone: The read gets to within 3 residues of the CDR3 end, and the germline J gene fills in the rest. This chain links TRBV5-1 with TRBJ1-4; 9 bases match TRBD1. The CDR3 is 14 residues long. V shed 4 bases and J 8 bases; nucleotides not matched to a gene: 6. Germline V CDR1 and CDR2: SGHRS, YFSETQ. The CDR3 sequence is CASSVQGAGEKLFF. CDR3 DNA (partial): TGCGCCAGCAGCGTACAGGGGGCAGGGGAAAAA.

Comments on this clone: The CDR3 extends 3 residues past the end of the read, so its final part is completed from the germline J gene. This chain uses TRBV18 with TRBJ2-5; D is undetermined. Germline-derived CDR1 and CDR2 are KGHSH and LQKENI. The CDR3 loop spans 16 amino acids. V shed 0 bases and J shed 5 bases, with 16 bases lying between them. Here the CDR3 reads CASSPPGLQVVETQYF. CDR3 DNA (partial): TGTGCCAGCTCACCACCGGGCCTTCAGGTGGTCGAGACC.

The sequenced CDR3 bases are TGCGCCAGCAGCTTGGGCGGACAGGGAGGAGGAGAGACC. Protein: CASSLGGQGGGET. The CDR3 in its entirety is CASSLGGQGGGETQYF. J is TRBJ2-5 and V is TRBV5-1; 8 bases line up with TRBD1. The read halts 3 residues ahead of the CDR3 end, with the missing end drawn from the germline J gene. The germline CDR1 and CDR2 sequences are SGHRS and YFSETQ. Trimming cost V 0 bases and J 4 bases; bases outside gene matches: 8. The CDR3 is made up of 16 amino acids. Complete variable domain (other parts from reference TRBV5-1 and TRBJ2-5): KAGVTQTPRYLIKTRGQQVTLSCSPISGHRSVSWYQQTPGQGLQFLFEYFSETQRNKGNFPGRFSGRQFSNSRSEMNVSTLELGDSALYLCASSLGGQGGGETQYFGPGTRLLVL.

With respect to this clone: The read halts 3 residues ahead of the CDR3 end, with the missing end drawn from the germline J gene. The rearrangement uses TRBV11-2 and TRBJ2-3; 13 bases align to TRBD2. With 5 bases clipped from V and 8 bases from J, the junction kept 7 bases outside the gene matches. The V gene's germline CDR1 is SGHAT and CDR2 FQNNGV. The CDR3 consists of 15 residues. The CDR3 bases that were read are TGTGCCAGCAGCCGAGGACTAGCGGGAGCGGGTACG. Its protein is CASSRGLAGAGT. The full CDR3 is CASSRGLAGAGTQYF.

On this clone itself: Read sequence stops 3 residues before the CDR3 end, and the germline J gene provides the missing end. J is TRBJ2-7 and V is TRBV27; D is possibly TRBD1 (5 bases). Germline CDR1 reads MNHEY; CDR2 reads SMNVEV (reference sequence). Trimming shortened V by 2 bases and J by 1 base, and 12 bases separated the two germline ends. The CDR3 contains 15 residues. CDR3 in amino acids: CASSLGAGKSYEQYF. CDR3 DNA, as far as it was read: TGTGCCAGCAGTTTAGGGGCAGGAAAATCCTACGAG.

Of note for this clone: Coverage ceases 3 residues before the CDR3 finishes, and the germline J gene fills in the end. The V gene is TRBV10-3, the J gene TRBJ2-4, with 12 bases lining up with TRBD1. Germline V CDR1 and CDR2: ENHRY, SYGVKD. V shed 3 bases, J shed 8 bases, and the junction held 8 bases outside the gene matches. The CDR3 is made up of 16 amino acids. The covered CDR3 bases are TGTGCCATCAGTGATTGGGACAGGGGGCTTGGGGACATT. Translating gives CAISDWDRGLGDI. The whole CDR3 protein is CAISDWDRGLGDIQYF.

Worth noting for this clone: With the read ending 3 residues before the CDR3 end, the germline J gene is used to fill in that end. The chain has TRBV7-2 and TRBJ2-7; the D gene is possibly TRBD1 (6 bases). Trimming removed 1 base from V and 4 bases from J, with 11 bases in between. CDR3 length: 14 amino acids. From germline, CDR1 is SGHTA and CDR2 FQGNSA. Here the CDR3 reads CASSLGLRGYEQYF. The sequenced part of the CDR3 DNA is TGTGCCAGCAGCTTAGGGCTCAGGGGTTACGAG. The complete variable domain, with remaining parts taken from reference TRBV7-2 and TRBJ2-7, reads GAGVSQSPSNKVTEKGKDVELRCDPISGHTALYWYRQSLGQGLEFLIYFQGNSAPDKSGLPSDRFSAERTGGSVSTLTIQRTQQEDSAVYLCASSLGLRGYEQYFGPGTRLTVT.

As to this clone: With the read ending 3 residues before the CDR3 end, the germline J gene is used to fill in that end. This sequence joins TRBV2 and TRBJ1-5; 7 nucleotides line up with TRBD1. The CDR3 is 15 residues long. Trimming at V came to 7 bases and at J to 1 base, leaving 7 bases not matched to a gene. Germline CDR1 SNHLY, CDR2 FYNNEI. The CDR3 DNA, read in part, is TGTGCCAGCACCAGACAGGGTGGAAGCAATCAGCCC. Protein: CASTRQGGSNQP. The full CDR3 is CASTRQGGSNQPQHF.

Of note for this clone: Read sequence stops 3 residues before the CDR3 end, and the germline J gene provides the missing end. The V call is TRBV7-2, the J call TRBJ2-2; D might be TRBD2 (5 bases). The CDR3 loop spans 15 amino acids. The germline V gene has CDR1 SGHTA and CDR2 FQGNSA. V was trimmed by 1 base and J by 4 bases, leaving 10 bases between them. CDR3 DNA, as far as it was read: TGTGCCAGCAGCTTAGTAATAGCGTCCACCGGGGAG. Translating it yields CASSLVIASTGE. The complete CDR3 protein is CASSLVIASTGELFF.

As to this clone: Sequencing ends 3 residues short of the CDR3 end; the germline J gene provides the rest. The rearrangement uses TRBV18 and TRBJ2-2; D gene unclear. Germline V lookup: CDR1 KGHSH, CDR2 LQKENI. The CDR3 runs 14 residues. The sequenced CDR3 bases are TGTGCCAGCTCACAAGCTGCAACTAATGAAAAG. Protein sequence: CASSQAATNEK. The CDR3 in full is CASSQAATNEKLFF.

The part of the CDR3 DNA that was read is TGTGCCAGCTCATCGGGACAGAGCTACGAG. Encoded protein: CASSSGQSYE. The whole CDR3 reads CASSSGQSYEQYF. The chain has TRBV18 and TRBJ2-7; TRBD1 matches at 7 bases. From the germline J gene comes the end of the CDR3, since the read stops 3 residues before it. The CDR3 totals 13 residues. Germline CDR1 reads KGHSH; CDR2 reads LQKENI. V lost 5 bases and J lost 3; bases outside the gene matches: 4.

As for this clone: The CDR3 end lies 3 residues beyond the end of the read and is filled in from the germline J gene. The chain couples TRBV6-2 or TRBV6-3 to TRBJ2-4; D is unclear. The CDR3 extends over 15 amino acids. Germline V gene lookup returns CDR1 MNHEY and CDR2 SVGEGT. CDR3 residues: CASSYGLGANYGQYF. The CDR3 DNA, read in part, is TGTGCCAGCAGTTACGGGTTAGGCGCCAACTATGGT.

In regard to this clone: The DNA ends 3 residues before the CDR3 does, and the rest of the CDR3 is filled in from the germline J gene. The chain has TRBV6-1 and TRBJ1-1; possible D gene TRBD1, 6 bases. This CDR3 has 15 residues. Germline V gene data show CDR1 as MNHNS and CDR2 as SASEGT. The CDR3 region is CASSEGANKNSGAFF. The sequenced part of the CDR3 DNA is TGTGCCAGCAGTGAGGGGGCGAACAAGAACTCTGGA.

The part of the CDR3 DNA that was read is TGTGCCAGCAGTCTTCGACAGGGGAACACTGAA. It specifies CASSLRQGNTE. The full CDR3 reads CASSLRQGNTEAFF. The chain employs TRBV2 and TRBJ1-1; 7 positions agree with TRBD1. Read data end 3 residues before the CDR3 end; the end is taken from the germline J gene. Germline loops: CDR1 SNHLY, CDR2 FYNNEI. J lost 1 base, V lost 5 bases, and 4 bases had no gene match. This CDR3 is 14 amino acids long.

The CDR3 loop reads CASSIYDRGSDYTF. CDR3 bases read: TGTGCCAGCAGCATCTACGACAGGGGCTCCGAC. The chain has TRBV7-2 and TRBJ1-2; TRBD1 matches 8 bases. With the read ending 3 residues before the CDR3 end, the germline J gene is used to fill in that end. The CDR3 consists of 14 residues. In germline, CDR1 is SGHTA, CDR2 FQGNSA.

CDR3 bases read: TGCAGTGCTAGCGACAGCGGGAGGCTCAACAATGAG. Encoded protein: CSASDSGRLNNE. The entire CDR3 reads CSASDSGRLNNEQFF. The chain links TRBV20-1 to TRBJ2-1, with 9 nucleotides matching TRBD2. With the read ending 3 residues before the CDR3 end, the germline J gene is used to fill in that end. V lost 3 bases to trimming and J lost 5 bases; unmatched junction nucleotides: 8. CDR3 length: 15 residues. Looked up from germline, CDR1 is DFQATT and CDR2 is SNEGSKA (reference sequence).